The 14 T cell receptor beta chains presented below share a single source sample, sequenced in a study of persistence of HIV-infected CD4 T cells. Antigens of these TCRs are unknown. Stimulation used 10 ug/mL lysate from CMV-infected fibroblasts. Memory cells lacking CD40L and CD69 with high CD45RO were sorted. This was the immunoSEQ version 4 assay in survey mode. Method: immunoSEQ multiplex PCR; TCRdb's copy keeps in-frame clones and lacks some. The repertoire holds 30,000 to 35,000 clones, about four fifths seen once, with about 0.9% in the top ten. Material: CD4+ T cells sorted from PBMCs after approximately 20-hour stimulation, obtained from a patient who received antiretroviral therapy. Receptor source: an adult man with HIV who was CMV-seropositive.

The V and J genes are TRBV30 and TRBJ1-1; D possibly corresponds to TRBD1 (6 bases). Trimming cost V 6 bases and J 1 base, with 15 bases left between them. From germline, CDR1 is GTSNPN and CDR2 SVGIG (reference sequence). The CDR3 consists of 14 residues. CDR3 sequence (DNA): TGTGCCTGTCATAGGGGGGGGACGAACACTGAAGCTTTCTTT. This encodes CACHRGGTNTEAFF.

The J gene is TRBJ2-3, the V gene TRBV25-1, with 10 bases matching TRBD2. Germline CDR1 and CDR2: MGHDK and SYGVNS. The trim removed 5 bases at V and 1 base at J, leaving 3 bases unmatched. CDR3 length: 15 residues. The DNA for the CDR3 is TGTGCCAGCAGTTCTAGCGGGGGTGGCACAGATACGCAGTATTTT. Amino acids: CASSSSGGGTDTQYF.

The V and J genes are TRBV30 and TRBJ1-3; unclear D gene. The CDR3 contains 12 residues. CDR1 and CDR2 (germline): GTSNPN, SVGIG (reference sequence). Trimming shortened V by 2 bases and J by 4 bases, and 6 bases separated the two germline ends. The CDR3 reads CAWSQGGNTIYF. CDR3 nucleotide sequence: TGTGCCTGGAGTCAAGGAGGAAACACCATATATTTT.

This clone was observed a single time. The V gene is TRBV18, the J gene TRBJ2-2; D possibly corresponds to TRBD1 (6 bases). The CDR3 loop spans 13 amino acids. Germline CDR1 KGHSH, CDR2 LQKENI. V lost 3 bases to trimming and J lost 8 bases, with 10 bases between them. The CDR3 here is CASSPLGQGELFF. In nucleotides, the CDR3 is TGTGCCAGCTCACCCCTCGGACAGGGGGAGCTGTTTTTT.

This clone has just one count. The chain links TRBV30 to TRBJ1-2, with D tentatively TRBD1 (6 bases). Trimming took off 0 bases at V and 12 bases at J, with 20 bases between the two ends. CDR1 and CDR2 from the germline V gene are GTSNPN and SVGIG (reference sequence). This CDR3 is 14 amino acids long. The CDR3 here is CAWSVRRGALSHTF. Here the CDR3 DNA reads TGTGCCTGGAGTGTCCGCAGGGGAGCTTTATCTCACACCTTC.

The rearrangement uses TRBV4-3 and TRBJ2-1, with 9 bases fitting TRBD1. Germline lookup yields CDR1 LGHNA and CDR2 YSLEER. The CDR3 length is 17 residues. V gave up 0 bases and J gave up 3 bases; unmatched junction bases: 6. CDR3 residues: CASSQDRRQGGYNEQFF. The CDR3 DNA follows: TGCGCCAGCAGCCAAGATAGGAGACAGGGGGGCTACAATGAGCAGTTCTTC.

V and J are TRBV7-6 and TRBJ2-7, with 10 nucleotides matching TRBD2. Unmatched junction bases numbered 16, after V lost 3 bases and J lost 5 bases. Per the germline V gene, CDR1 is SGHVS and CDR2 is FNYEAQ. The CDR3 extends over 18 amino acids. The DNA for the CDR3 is TGTGCCAGCAGCTTTGCCGCAGGGAGTAGCGGGGGGTCTAACGAGCAGTACTTC. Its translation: CASSFAAGSSGGSNEQYF.

The CDR3 is CASRRGQGPSQQYF. CDR3 coding DNA: TGTGCCAGCAGGAGGGGGCAGGGCCCATCCCAGCAGTACTTC. V gene TRBV3-1 (or the pseudogene TRBV3-2) combines with J gene TRBJ2-7; the match to TRBD1 covers 7 bases. The V gene end was trimmed by 6 bases and the J gene end by 8 bases; junction bases not matched to a gene: 13. Germline V gene data show CDR1 as LGHDT and CDR2 as YNNKEL (reference sequence). CDR3 size: 14 residues.

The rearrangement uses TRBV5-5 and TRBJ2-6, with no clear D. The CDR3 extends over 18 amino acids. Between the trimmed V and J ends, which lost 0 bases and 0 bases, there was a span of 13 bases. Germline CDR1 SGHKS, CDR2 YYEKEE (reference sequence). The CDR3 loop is CASSLGLSPTSGANVLTF. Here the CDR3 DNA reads TGTGCCAGCAGCTTGGGATTATCACCTACCTCTGGGGCCAACGTCCTGACTTTC.

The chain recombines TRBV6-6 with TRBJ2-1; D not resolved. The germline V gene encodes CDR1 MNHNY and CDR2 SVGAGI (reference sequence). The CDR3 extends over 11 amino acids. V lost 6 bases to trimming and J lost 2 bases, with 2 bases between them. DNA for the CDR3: TGTGCCAGCAGCGCCTACAATGAGCAGTTCTTC. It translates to CASSAYNEQFF.

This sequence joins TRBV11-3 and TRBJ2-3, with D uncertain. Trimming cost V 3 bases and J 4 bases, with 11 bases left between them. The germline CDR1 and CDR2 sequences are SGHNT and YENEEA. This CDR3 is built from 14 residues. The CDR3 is CASSLWARSDTQYF. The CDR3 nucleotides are TGTGCCAGCAGCTTGTGGGCTAGGTCAGATACGCAGTATTTT.

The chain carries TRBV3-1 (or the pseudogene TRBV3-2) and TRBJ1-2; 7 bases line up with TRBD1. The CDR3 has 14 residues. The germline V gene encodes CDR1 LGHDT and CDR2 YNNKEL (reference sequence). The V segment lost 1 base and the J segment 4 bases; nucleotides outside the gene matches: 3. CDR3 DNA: TGTGCCAGCAGCCAAGGGGGACAGATCTATGGCTACACCTTC. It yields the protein CASSQGGQIYGYTF.

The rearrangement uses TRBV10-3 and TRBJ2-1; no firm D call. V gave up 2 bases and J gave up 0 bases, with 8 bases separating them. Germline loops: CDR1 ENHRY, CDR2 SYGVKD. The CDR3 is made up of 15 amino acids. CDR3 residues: CAISEGPSSYNEQFF. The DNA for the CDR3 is TGTGCCATCAGTGAGGGCCCGAGCTCCTACAATGAGCAGTTCTTC.

The CDR3 nucleotides are TGTGCCAGCAGCCGCGACAGGGGCTCCTACGAGCAGTACTTC. This gives the protein CASSRDRGSYEQYF. The chain is built from TRBV7-8 and TRBJ2-7; TRBD1 aligns across 8 bases. The CDR3 is 14 residues long. The V segment lost 5 bases and the J segment 0 bases; nucleotides outside the gene matches: 3. Germline V gives CDR1 SGHVS, CDR2 FQNEAQ.